The rows below give T cell receptor beta chains drawn from one sample of a study of shared clonotypes between healthy human individuals. Some clones are missing from TCRdb's copy, which holds only in-frame ones; the method was immunoSEQ multiplex PCR. The sample holds around 1,900,000 clones, around 93% seen once. Material: naive CD8+ T cells from PBMCs. These receptors came from a man between 18 and 35 years old in good health. Some clones in this sample may be carry-over from other donors' samples. Each CDR3 is given with its conserved first and last residue. Fields, in order: V gene, clone size, J gene, D gene, CDR3 protein, CDR3 DNA. A D gene is named only where the DNA matches it firmly. For some rows the clone size is stated as once, few or many, or as a class when expanded; others skip it.

>TRBV27|-|TRBJ1-5|-
CASSPSGRQPQHF
TGTGCCAGCAGTCCGTCAGGGAGACAGCCCCAGCATTTT
>TRBV7-9|once|TRBJ2-3|TRBD1
CASSPYRGLTDTQYF
TGTGCCAGCAGCCCCTACAGGGGTCTCACAGATACGCAGTATTTT
>TRBV29-1|-|TRBJ2-7|TRBD1
CSATIPGGAYEQYF
TGCAGCGCAACAATCCCAGGGGGCGCCTACGAGCAGTACTTC
>TRBV28|-|TRBJ2-7|-
CASSGGGINYEQYF
TGTGCCAGCAGCGGAGGGGGCATTAACTACGAGCAGTACTTC
>TRBV4-1|-|TRBJ2-2|TRBD2
CASSQVTRLATLNTGELFF
TGCGCCAGCAGCCAAGTTACGCGACTAGCGACCCTTAACACCGGGGAGCTGTTTTTT
>TRBV19|-|TRBJ1-5|-
CASSIGSQSNQPQHF
TGTGCCAGTAGTATAGGATCGCAGAGCAATCAGCCCCAGCATTTT
>TRBV9|once|TRBJ2-2|TRBD2
CASSVGGLAGGPRTGELFF
TGTGCCAGCAGCGTAGGTGGACTAGCGGGAGGGCCGCGGACCGGGGAGCTGTTTTTT
>TRBV28|-|TRBJ2-5|-
CASSLGQGGETQYF
TGTGCCAGCAGTTTAGGGCAGGGTGGGGAGACCCAGTACTTC
>TRBV28|once|TRBJ1-1|-
CASSFGGGMGEAFF
TGTGCCAGCAGTTTTGGGGGGGGAATGGGTGAAGCTTTCTTT
>TRBV27|-|TRBJ1-2|TRBD1
CASSLTLAGGDGYTF
TGTGCCAGCAGTTTAACCTTGGCAGGGGGCGATGGCTACACCTTC
>TRBV4-1|-|TRBJ2-7|-
CASSQLIYPYEQYF
TGCGCCAGCAGCCAGCTCATTTACCCCTACGAGCAGTACTTC
>TRBV19|-|TRBJ2-1|TRBD1
CASSIWGQGALNEQFF
TGTGCCAGTAGTATATGGGGACAGGGGGCGTTGAATGAGCAGTTCTTC
>TRBV9|-|TRBJ2-3|-
CASSPNSDTQYF
TGTGCCAGCAGCCCAAACTCAGATACGCAGTATTTT
>TRBV1|-|TRBJ1-2|-
CTSSQERTETGGYTF
TGCACCAGCAGCCAAGAGAGGACAGAGACGGGTGGCTACACCTTC
>TRBV28|-|TRBJ2-3|TRBD2
CASSLLAGEVTDTQYF
TGTGCCAGCAGTCTATTAGCGGGCGAGGTTACAGATACGCAGTATTTT
>TRBV25-1|-|TRBJ1-1|-
CASSEYSEAFF
TGTGCCAGCAGTGAATATAGTGAAGCTTTCTTT
>TRBV9|-|TRBJ2-2|-
CASSVGSDYTGELFF
TGTGCCAGCAGCGTAGGCTCTGACTATACCGGGGAGCTGTTTTTT
>TRBV19|-|TRBJ2-2|-
CASTKGVNTGELFF
TGTGCCAGTACTAAAGGAGTGAACACCGGGGAGCTGTTTTTT
>TRBV27|-|TRBJ1-5|TRBD1
CASSLAAGTANQPQHF
TGTGCCAGCAGTTTAGCGGCCGGGACAGCCAATCAGCCCCAGCATTTT
>TRBV28|few|TRBJ1-5|-
CASTTWVSDQPQHF
TGTGCCAGCACCACATGGGTGAGCGATCAGCCCCAGCATTTT
>TRBV29-1|once|TRBJ2-7|TRBD2
CSVILAGAYEQYF
TGCAGCGTCATCCTAGCGGGAGCCTACGAGCAGTACTTC
>TRBV27|-|TRBJ2-3|-
CASSQRDGRWDTQYF
TGTGCCAGCAGTCAACGGGACGGCCGGTGGGATACGCAGTATTTT
>TRBV27|-|TRBJ1-5|-
CASSYRAEGQPQHF
TGTGCCAGCAGTTATCGAGCGGAGGGTCAGCCCCAGCATTTT
>TRBV27|-|TRBJ1-5|-
CASSLHGVGQPQHF
TGTGCCAGCAGTCTCCACGGCGTCGGGCAGCCCCAGCATTTT
>TRBV10-3|-|TRBJ2-1|-
CAISETGPPNEQFF
TGTGCCATCAGTGAGACCGGGCCTCCCAATGAGCAGTTCTTC
>TRBV10-3|-|TRBJ2-3|-
CAISDLAGLTDTQYF
TGTGCCATCAGTGATCTCGCGGGGCTCACAGATACGCAGTATTTT
>TRBV19|-|TRBJ1-2|TRBD1
CASEEGQGYGYTF
TGTGCCAGTGAAGAGGGACAGGGCTATGGCTACACCTTC